This T cell receptor (beta chain) emerged from a study of long-term antiretroviral therapy in people with HIV. Whole-study findings and limits: The range of CDR3 lengths in HIV repertoires proved narrower than that found in controls.

Comments on this clone: Its antigen is still unknown.

This CDR3 comprises 15 residues. Losses at the gene ends were 3 bases for V and 9 bases for J; bases not matched to a gene: 8. Germline V gene sequence: CDR1 KGHSH, CDR2 LQKENI. The assay used was immunoSEQ (version v3.0), run at survey level. Using immunoSEQ multiplex PCR, the repertoire was profiled, and TCRdb retains in-frame clones only, with some absent. The sample has approximately 26,000 clones; 85% are singletons. This receptor was identified in a man aged 40-49 years with HIV. J is TRBJ2-1 and V is TRBV18; 10 nucleotides agree with TRBD1. Sequenced here: unsorted PBMCs, sampled 2.3 years after starting antiretroviral therapy. CDR3 residues: CASSPGTGEMGEQFF. CDR3 in DNA: TGTGCCAGCTCACCGGGGACAGGGGAAATGGGTGAGCAGTTCTTC.